One sample yielded the 17 T cell receptor beta chains listed below, sequenced in a study of early T cells in non-severe SARS-CoV-2 infection. One entry per CDR3 protein results from TCRdb running MiXCR on the 5' RACE reads. The sample carries 66,000 or so distinct CDR3 sequences, more than 10% recorded once. The sequenced sample consisted of whole blood. These receptors came from an adult who was a healthcare worker with PCR-confirmed SARS-CoV-2 infection or an uninfected control (not recorded which).

This clonotype was found many times. The chain has TRBV5-4 and TRBJ2-3; no definite D call. CDR1 is SGHNT, CDR2 YYREEE, per germline (reference sequence). The CDR3 sequence is 14 residues long. Deletions cut 4 bases from V and 2 bases from J, with 11 bases between. CDR3 region: CASSPKSFTDTQYF. The CDR3 DNA sequence: TGTGCCAGCAGCCCCAAATCATTCACAGATACGCAGTATTTT.

The chain uses TRBV5-1 and TRBJ2-7; D perhaps matches TRBD2 (5 bases). The CDR3 extends over 14 amino acids. The V gene lost 0 bases and the J gene lost 3 bases, with 10 bases spanning the gap. CDR1 and CDR2 from the germline V gene are SGHRS and YFSETQ. The CDR3, as DNA: TGCGCCAGCAGCTTGGCCGGGATAGACTACGAGCAGTACTTC. Protein sequence: CASSLAGIDYEQYF.

There are many counts of this clonotype. The chain uses TRBV4-1 and TRBJ2-5, with D unresolved. There are 13 residues in the CDR3. V lost 1 base and J lost 3, with 6 bases in between. Germline-derived CDR1 and CDR2 are MGHRA and YSYEKL. The chain's CDR3 is CASSQVQKETQYF. The CDR3 bases are TGCGCCAGCAGCCAAGTTCAGAAAGAGACCCAGTACTTC.

CDR3: CASRGTTLLYEQYF. The CDR3 coding sequence is TGTGCCAGCAGGGGGACGACCCTCTTGTACGAGCAGTACTTC. The gene calls are TRBV6-2 or TRBV6-3 and TRBJ2-7; either TRBD1 or TRBD2 may fit D (5 bases each). Germline CDR1 reads MNHEY; CDR2 reads SVGEGT. Trimming took 6 bases from V and 4 from J, leaving 16 bases between them. There are 14 residues in the CDR3.

V and J are TRBV10-3 and TRBJ2-5; D gene ambiguous. V was clipped by 0 bases and J by 0 bases, with 2 bases between them. The CDR3 length is 13 residues. Germline V CDR1 and CDR2: ENHRY, SYGVKD. The CDR3 DNA sequence: TGTGCCATCAGTGAGTCGAACCAAGAGACCCAGTACTTC. The encoded protein is CAISESNQETQYF.

The gene calls are TRBV29-1 and TRBJ2-1, with D unresolved. The CDR3 is 15 amino acids. CDR1 is SQVTM and CDR2 is ANQGSEA in the germline V gene. For the CDR3, the DNA is TGCAGTTGCCCAAACATCCTAGGCTCCTACAATGAGCAGTTCTTC. As protein: CSCPNILGSYNEQFF.

This chain connects TRBV5-5 to TRBJ1-5, with unresolved D. CDR1 is SGHKS, CDR2 YYEKEE, per germline (reference sequence). The CDR3 runs to 15 residues. The V gene lost 4 bases and the J gene lost 7 bases, with 18 bases spanning the gap. In DNA form, the CDR3 reads TGTGCCAGCAGCCCTTTTGACGGCCTCGGGCAGCCCCAGCATTTT. It translates to CASSPFDGLGQPQHF.

This clonotype appeared many times. J is TRBJ2-2 and V is TRBV9, with D unresolved. V was cut by 0 bases and J by 5 bases, with 8 bases left in between. Germline CDR1 and CDR2: SGDLS and YYNGEE. The CDR3 spans 14 residues. CDR3 region: CASSVVSGTGELFF. Here the CDR3 DNA reads TGTGCCAGCAGCGTAGTATCAGGTACCGGGGAGCTGTTTTTT.

This clonotype was seen many times. The chain uses TRBV6-2 or TRBV6-3 and TRBJ1-5; TRBD1 is a possible D gene (6 bases). Between the trimmed V and J ends, which lost 8 bases and 5 bases, there was a span of 19 bases. Germline CDR1 MNHEY, CDR2 SVGEGT. CDR3 length: 15 residues. This CDR3 reads CASLPQGTRHQPQHF. Written as DNA, the CDR3 is TGTGCCAGCTTGCCACAGGGTACCCGGCATCAGCCCCAGCATTTT.

In its sample, this clonotype was seen a few times. The rearrangement joins TRBV11-2 to TRBJ2-7, with D possibly TRBD1 on 5 matching bases. The germline V gene has CDR1 SGHAT and CDR2 FQNNGV. The CDR3 sequence is 14 residues long. V was trimmed by 1 base and J by 5 bases, leaving 12 bases between them. The CDR3 nucleotides are TGTGCCAGCAGCTTAGTAGTCCAGGGCCACGAGCAGTACTTC. Its translation: CASSLVVQGHEQYF.

The chain links TRBV9 to TRBJ2-3, with TRBD2 matching over 8 bases. Germline loops: CDR1 SGDLS, CDR2 YYNGEE. The V and J ends lost 4 bases and 5 bases, in that order; junction bases with no gene match: 9. The CDR3 totals 15 residues. CDR3 sequence reads: CASSPREGEIDTQYF. The CDR3 nucleotides read TGTGCCAGCAGCCCCCGGGAGGGGGAAATAGATACGCAGTATTTT.

This clonotype was seen only a few times. The rearrangement joins TRBV20-1 to TRBJ2-1; 14 nucleotides align to TRBD2. With V trimmed by 6 bases and J by 6 bases, 4 bases remained unmatched. This CDR3 is 14 amino acids long. Germline values: CDR1 DFQATT, CDR2 SNEGSKA (reference sequence). The CDR3 spells CSAPTSGGANEQFF. In DNA form, the CDR3 reads TGCAGTGCCCCGACTAGCGGGGGGGCCAATGAGCAGTTCTTC.

This clonotype was recorded a few times. The V gene is TRBV19, the J gene TRBJ2-2; TRBD1 agrees at 8 bases. The CDR3 has 15 residues. J gave up 6 bases and V 6 bases, and 9 bases lay outside the gene matches. Germline CDR1 is LNHDA and CDR2 is SQIVND (reference sequence). The CDR3 nucleotides read TGTGCCAGTAGGCCCGCCAGGGGGCGCTCCGGGGAGCTGTTTTTT. It is translated as CASRPARGRSGELFF.

The sample holds a few counts of this clonotype. The V and J genes are TRBV29-1 and TRBJ1-5; no clear D. The CDR3 is 13 residues long. Germline CDR1 reads SQVTM; CDR2 reads ANQGSEA. Trimming shortened V by 5 bases and J by 3 bases, and 11 bases separated the two germline ends. Here the CDR3 reads CSVLTESNQPQHF. CDR3 bases: TGCAGCGTTCTGACCGAATCCAATCAGCCCCAGCATTTT. The variable domain in full, completed from reference TRBV29-1 and TRBJ1-5, reads SAVISQKPSRDICQRGTSLTIQCQVDSQVTMMFWYRQQPGQSLTLIATANQGSEATYESGFVIDKFPISRPNLTFSTLTVSNMSPEDSSIYLCSVLTESNQPQHFGDGTRLSIL.

This clonotype has just a few counts. The chain joins TRBV12-3 or TRBV12-4 to TRBJ1-1; D not certain. Deletions cut 6 bases from V and 3 bases from J, with 14 bases between. This CDR3 comprises 14 residues. DNA of the CDR3: TGTGCCAGCAGCCCCCGGGGAGTTGACACTGAAGCTTTCTTT. Its translation: CASSPRGVDTEAFF.

The V gene is TRBV6-2 or TRBV6-3, the J gene TRBJ1-1; D uncertain. Germline V gene data show CDR1 as MNHEY and CDR2 as SVGEGT. This CDR3 is built from 14 residues. The V end was cut by 2 bases, the J end by 5 bases, with 12 bases between. The CDR3 DNA reads as TGTGCCAGCAGTTACGCGAACCCGGCGACTGAAGCTTTCTTT. This sequence encodes CASSYANPATEAFF.

At least ten counts were recorded for this clonotype. The chain joins TRBV12-3 or TRBV12-4 to TRBJ1-1, with D tentatively TRBD1 (5 bases). The CDR3 length is 14 residues. Trimming removed 6 bases from V and 0 bases from J, with 11 bases in between. DNA for the CDR3: TGTGCCAGCAGACCACAGGCCCTGAACACTGAAGCTTTCTTT. Protein: CASRPQALNTEAFF.